One sample yielded the 29 T cell receptor beta chains listed below, sequenced in a study of beta chain features in type 1 diabetes. The authors reverse transcribed all of the isolated RNA, so sequencing captured expressed TCRB transcripts. Data came from immunoSEQ multiplex PCR; TCRdb stores just in-frame clones and leaves some out. The sample carries more than 85,000 clones, less than 40% recorded once. What was sequenced was stem cell memory CD4+ T cells from blood. All receptors derive from a young woman in good health.

The V gene is TRBV6-5, the J gene TRBJ2-7; 11 nucleotides agree with TRBD2. CDR3 length equals 15 residues. The ends lost 5 bases at V and 5 bases at J; junction bases unmatched: 8. Germline CDR1 is MNHEY and CDR2 is SVGAGI. The CDR3 loop reads CASSTIAGGVDEQYF. The CDR3 region has the DNA TGTGCCAGCAGTACGATAGCGGGAGGGGTGGACGAGCAGTACTTC.

The chain has TRBV5-1 and TRBJ2-3; 7 nucleotides match TRBD1. This CDR3 has 15 amino acids. J gave up 6 bases and V 0 bases, and 7 bases lay outside the gene matches. The V gene's germline CDR1 is SGHRS and CDR2 YFSETQ. CDR3 DNA sequence: TGCGCCAGCAGCTTGGCCGCGACAGGGCCGGATACGCAGTATTTT. Its protein product is CASSLAATGPDTQYF.

V is TRBV10-3 and J is TRBJ1-2, with 9 bases that match TRBD1. There are 16 residues in the CDR3. Germline values: CDR1 ENHRY, CDR2 SYGVKD. Trimming removed 3 bases from V and 3 bases from J; junction bases left unmatched: 8. CDR3 DNA sequence: TGTGCCATCAGTGATCCCCCATGGACAGGGGACTATGGCTACACCTTC. Translating it yields CAISDPPWTGDYGYTF.

In its sample, this clone was seen a few times. The V call is TRBV28, the J call TRBJ1-1, with 12 bases aligning to TRBD1. This CDR3 region has 17 residues. With V trimmed by 6 bases and J by 3 bases, 11 bases remained unmatched. Germline assignment: CDR1 MDHEN and CDR2 SYDVKM. The CDR3 DNA reads as TGTGCCAGCAGGCGTGGGACAGGGGGCGGGAGGGACACTGAAGCTTTCTTT. Protein sequence: CASRRGTGGGRDTEAFF.

V is TRBV28 and J is TRBJ2-7, with 14 nucleotides matching TRBD2. CDR1 is MDHEN, CDR2 SYDVKM, per germline. The CDR3 is made up of 18 amino acids. The ends lost 5 bases at V and 1 base at J; junction bases unmatched: 10. The CDR3 loop reads CASSPTGLAGGLSYEQYF. CDR3 nucleotide sequence: TGTGCCAGCAGTCCGACCGGACTAGCGGGAGGTTTGTCCTACGAGCAGTACTTC.

The gene calls are TRBV9 and TRBJ2-1, with a weak D call TRBD2 (5 bases). V lost 0 bases and J lost 1, with 11 bases in between. The CDR3 length is 16 residues. The germline V gene encodes CDR1 SGDLS and CDR2 YYNGEE. CDR3 sequence reads: CASSVEVDSSYNEQFF. The CDR3 coding sequence is TGTGCCAGCAGCGTAGAAGTGGACTCTTCCTACAATGAGCAGTTCTTC.

This clone was counted only a few times. V and J are TRBV7-2 and TRBJ1-2; no firm D call. This CDR3 region has 14 residues. Germline loops: CDR1 SGHTA, CDR2 FQGNSA. V lost 2 bases to trimming and J lost 0 bases, with 7 bases between them. The CDR3 DNA sequence: TGTGCCAGCAGCTTATTGGCTTCTAACTATGGCTACACCTTC. It yields the protein CASSLLASNYGYTF. The full variable domain, rest sourced from reference TRBV7-2 and TRBJ1-2, is GAGVSQSPSNKVTEKGKDVELRCDPISGHTALYWYRQSLGQGLEFLIYFQGNSAPDKSGLPSDRFSAERTGGSVSTLTIQRTQQEDSAVYLCASSLLASNYGYTFGSGTRLTVV.

This rearrangement joins TRBV4-2 to TRBJ2-5; TRBD1 matches at 9 bases. The CDR3 totals 17 residues. Germline CDR1 LGHNA, CDR2 YNFKEQ. Losses at the gene ends were 1 base for V and 6 bases for J; bases not matched to a gene: 12. In DNA form, the CDR3 reads TGTGCCAGCAGCCAAGCTCCCCCGGGACAGGGATTCAAGACCCAGTACTTC. Its translation is CASSQAPPGQGFKTQYF.

This clone was observed a handful of times. CDR3 loop: CASSSGTGGQETQYF. In nucleotides, the CDR3 is TGCGCCAGCAGCTCCGGGACAGGGGGGCAAGAGACCCAGTACTTC. This chain connects TRBV5-1 to TRBJ2-5; 11 bases match TRBD1. CDR3 length equals 15 residues. With 3 bases clipped from V and 2 bases from J, the junction kept 3 bases outside the gene matches. Germline CDR1 reads SGHRS; CDR2 reads YFSETQ.

The chain is built from TRBV11-1 and TRBJ1-1, with TRBD1 matching 8 bases. The V gene end was trimmed by 7 bases and the J gene end by 1 base; junction bases not matched to a gene: 8. The CDR3 has 15 residues. The germline CDR1 and CDR2 sequences are SGHAT and FQDESV (reference sequence). CDR3 sequence: CASTLDRAENTEAFF. The CDR3 DNA reads TGTGCCAGCACCTTGGACAGGGCGGAGAACACTGAAGCTTTCTTT.

The chain carries TRBV11-2 and TRBJ2-7; 8 bases map to TRBD2. Per the germline V gene, CDR1 is SGHAT and CDR2 is FQNNGV. CDR3 length: 15 amino acids. V shed 1 base, J shed 2 bases, and the junction held 4 bases outside the gene matches. CDR3 residues: CASSLGDGRAYEQYF. The CDR3 nucleotides read TGTGCCAGCAGCTTAGGGGACGGGAGGGCCTACGAGCAGTACTTC.

The gene calls are TRBV5-6 and TRBJ2-3; possible D gene TRBD2, 7 bases. V was clipped by 4 bases and J by 2 bases, with 20 bases between them. The V gene's germline CDR1 is SGHDT and CDR2 YYEEEE. The CDR3 runs to 17 residues. CDR3 sequence (DNA): TGTGCCAGCAGCCCCCGGGGGGCGTGGTATTTCACAGATACGCAGTATTTT. As protein: CASSPRGAWYFTDTQYF.

V usage is TRBV6-1 and J usage is TRBJ1-1; the D is unclear. CDR1 and CDR2 from the germline V gene are MNHNS and SASEGT. This CDR3 comprises 13 residues. The V and J ends lost 5 bases and 1 base respectively, with 8 bases between them. This CDR3 is CASSSVRNTEAFF. The CDR3 DNA reads as TGTGCCAGCAGTTCCGTCCGGAACACTGAAGCTTTCTTT.

The chain links TRBV10-3 to TRBJ2-7, with 10 bases identical to TRBD2. The junction had 6 bases not matched to a gene; V was cut back by 0 bases and J by 4 bases. The CDR3 length is 16 residues. Germline-derived CDR1 and CDR2 are ENHRY and SYGVKD. The CDR3 loop is CAISESRSSGSYEQYF. In DNA form, the CDR3 reads TGTGCCATCAGTGAGTCGAGGTCTAGCGGGAGTTACGAGCAGTACTTC.

This chain uses TRBV20-1 with TRBJ2-1; D unresolved. V was shortened by 2 bases and J by 4 bases, with 3 bases between the two germline ends. The V gene's germline CDR1 is DFQATT and CDR2 SNEGSKA (reference sequence). The CDR3 spans 11 residues. In DNA form, the CDR3 reads TGCAGTGCTAGACGGTACAATGAGCAGTTCTTC. Protein product: CSARRYNEQFF.

The table lists this clone with a few counts. The chain links TRBV29-1 to TRBJ1-2; tentative D call: TRBD1 (5 bases). The CDR3 sequence is 14 residues long. Germline V gives CDR1 SQVTM, CDR2 ANQGSEA. Trimming pared 5 bases from V and 4 bases from J, leaving 17 bases between. The CDR3 DNA reads as TGCAGCGTTCAAGGGGCCTACAGCGGCTATGGCTACACCTTC. This translates into CSVQGAYSGYGYTF.

This sequence joins TRBV5-1 and TRBJ2-3; D is perhaps TRBD1 (6 bases). Germline CDR1 is SGHRS and CDR2 is YFSETQ. CDR3 size: 17 residues. The V end lost 0 bases, the J end lost 0 bases, and 14 bases lay between the germline ends. CDR3 protein: CASSLVADSASTDTQYF. The DNA for the CDR3 is TGCGCCAGCAGCTTGGTCGCGGACAGTGCTAGCACAGATACGCAGTATTTT.

This clone has more than one count but fewer than ten. This sequence joins TRBV7-8 and TRBJ2-1; tentatively, D is TRBD2 (5 bases). The CDR3 loop spans 14 amino acids. The germline CDR1 and CDR2 sequences are SGHVS and FQNEAQ. V shed 3 bases and J shed 5 bases, with 11 bases lying between them. The CDR3 nucleotides are TGTGCCAGCAGCTTGAGGAGGCTGGACAATGAGCAGTTCTTC. This gives the protein CASSLRRLDNEQFF.

Here the CDR3 reads CASSLGLAGAGEQFF. The CDR3 coding sequence is TGTGCCAGCAGTCTAGGACTAGCGGGAGCTGGAGAGCAGTTCTTC. The chain links TRBV11-2 to TRBJ2-1; TRBD2 aligns across 13 bases. V gave up 6 bases and J gave up 10 bases; unmatched junction bases: 9. CDR3 length: 15 amino acids. Germline assignment: CDR1 SGHAT and CDR2 FQNNGV.

The chain uses TRBV18 and TRBJ1-1; 8 nucleotides align to TRBD1. The CDR3 is made up of 14 amino acids. The germline V gene encodes CDR1 KGHSH and CDR2 LQKENI. The junction had 4 bases not matched to a gene; V was cut back by 6 bases and J by 1 base. The CDR3 sequence: CASSPDRGNTEAFF. The CDR3 coding sequence is TGTGCCAGCTCCCCCGACAGGGGGAACACTGAAGCTTTCTTT.

This clone was counted a few times. The chain is built from TRBV28 and TRBJ1-5; 7 positions agree with TRBD1. CDR3 length: 15 amino acids. V trimming: 8 bases; J trimming: 1 base; junction bases outside the gene matches: 8. Germline values: CDR1 MDHEN, CDR2 SYDVKM. The CDR3 region has the DNA TGTGCCAGCCATCACAGGGGTCGGAGCAATCAGCCCCAGCATTTT. This codes for CASHHRGRSNQPQHF. The full variable domain, completed using reference TRBV28 and TRBJ1-5, is DVKVTQSSRYLVKRTGEKVFLECVQDMDHENMFWYRQDPGLGLRLIYFSYDVKMKEKGDIPEGYSVSREKKERFSLILESASTNQTSMYLCASHHRGRSNQPQHFGDGTRLSIL.

V usage is TRBV5-4 and J usage is TRBJ2-7; D possibly corresponds to TRBD2 (6 bases). CDR3 size: 13 residues. V was shortened by 3 bases and J by 4 bases, with 11 bases between the two germline ends. Germline V lookup: CDR1 SGHNT, CDR2 YYREEE (reference sequence). The CDR3 DNA is TGTGCCAGCAGCTGGGGACTCATTTACGAGCAGTACTTC. Residues: CASSWGLIYEQYF.

The J gene is TRBJ2-5, the V gene TRBV19; D remains ambiguous. The germline V and J ends were trimmed by 8 bases and 3 bases, with 16 bases remaining between them. This CDR3 contains 14 residues. Germline assignment: CDR1 LNHDA and CDR2 SQIVND (reference sequence). The CDR3 sequence: CASGSGFTKETQYF. DNA of the CDR3: TGTGCCAGTGGATCAGGCTTTACAAAAGAGACCCAGTACTTC.

The chain is built from TRBV19 and TRBJ2-1; D not resolved. Per the germline V gene, CDR1 is LNHDA and CDR2 is SQIVND (reference sequence). The CDR3 runs to 14 residues. The V gene lost 3 bases and the J gene lost 7 bases, with 13 bases spanning the gap. The CDR3 loop is CASSMERTRNEQFF. In DNA form, the CDR3 reads TGTGCCAGTAGTATGGAGCGTACCCGGAATGAGCAGTTCTTC.

This chain connects TRBV6-5 to TRBJ2-7, with TRBD1 matching 7 bases. CDR1 and CDR2 (germline): MNHEY, SVGAGI. This CDR3 has 15 amino acids. V lost 6 bases and J lost 1; bases outside the gene matches: 9. Here the CDR3 reads CASRSWGQRSYEQYF. CDR3 sequence (DNA): TGTGCCAGCAGGTCTTGGGGACAGCGATCCTACGAGCAGTACTTC.

This clone was seen a handful of times. This sequence joins TRBV7-2 and TRBJ2-6, with 9 bases that match TRBD1. V trimming: 5 bases; J trimming: 0 bases; junction bases outside the gene matches: 8. This CDR3 contains 18 residues. Germline V gene sequence: CDR1 SGHTA, CDR2 FQGNSA. The CDR3 DNA reads TGTGCCAGCAGCCATACAGGGGGCTCCCTCTCTGGGGCCAACGTCCTGACTTTC. Amino acid sequence: CASSHTGGSLSGANVLTF.

V is TRBV7-3 and J is TRBJ2-5; D possibly corresponds to TRBD2 (5 bases). Trimming removed 2 bases from V and 4 bases from J, with 8 bases in between. Per germline, CDR1 SGHTA and CDR2 FQGTGA. This CDR3 has 13 residues. The CDR3 here is CASSLPGTETQYF. DNA for the CDR3: TGTGCCAGCAGCTTACCGGGAACAGAGACCCAGTACTTC.

This chain uses TRBV7-2 with TRBJ2-6, with 8 bases fitting TRBD1. J lost 2 bases, V lost 5 bases, and 2 bases had no gene match. The germline gives CDR1 SGHTA, CDR2 FQGNSA. The CDR3 covers 15 residues. The CDR3 coding sequence is TGTGCCAGCAGCCGGACAGGGACTGGGGCCAACGTCCTGACTTTC. Its protein product is CASSRTGTGANVLTF.

V usage is TRBV18 and J usage is TRBJ1-1, with 9 positions matching TRBD1. With 1 base clipped from V and 5 bases from J, the junction kept 8 bases outside the gene matches. The CDR3 extends over 16 amino acids. The germline V gene encodes CDR1 KGHSH and CDR2 LQKENI. DNA of the CDR3: TGTGCCAGCTCACCACTACACGGGACAGGGTGGACTGAAGCTTTCTTT. It yields the protein CASSPLHGTGWTEAFF.